Presented here are 17 T cell receptor beta chains from one specimen sequenced in a study of T-cell memory formation after mild COVID-19. TCRdb called the 5' RACE reads again in MiXCR, with one record for every CDR3 protein. The repertoire holds a few hundred thousand distinct CDR3 sequences, approximately 8% seen once, with about 20% in the top ten. The sample comprised PBMCs or a T cell subset sorted from them (not recorded which). All receptors derive from a man aged 18 to 35 who had mild COVID-19 (a few samples of this study predate the infection). Cell type and time point are not known.

This clonotype has just a few counts. The CDR3 spells CASSLPVGGIAYEQYV. In nucleotides, the CDR3 is TGCGCCAGCAGCCTACCGGTGGGAGGGATCGCCTACGAGCAGTACGTC. The chain employs TRBV4-1 and TRBJ2-7; 7 bases are a match to TRBD2. Germline lookup yields CDR1 MGHRA and CDR2 YSYEKL. The CDR3 contains 16 residues. V trimming: 4 bases; J trimming: 2 bases; junction bases outside the gene matches: 11.

This clonotype was seen at least ten times. This chain links TRBV7-8 with TRBJ2-1; the D is unclear. Germline V gene lookup returns CDR1 SGHVS and CDR2 FQNEAQ. Trimming removed 1 base at V and 3 bases at J, with 19 bases between. The CDR3 totals 18 residues. In DNA, the CDR3 is TGTGCCAGCAGCTTAGGGTTCGTGGGCGACCGGTACTACAATGAGCAGTTCTTC. Its protein is CASSLGFVGDRYYNEQFF.

The table lists this clonotype with a few counts. The chain carries TRBV5-6 and TRBJ2-1; D gene uncertain. This CDR3 region has 13 residues. Germline lookup yields CDR1 SGHDT and CDR2 YYEEEE. V lost 0 bases, J lost 8 bases, and 9 bases lay in between. For the CDR3, the DNA is TGTGCCAGCAGCTTGGATTTTCCCCATGAGCAGTTCTTC. Its protein product is CASSLDFPHEQFF. Together with reference TRBV5-6 and TRBJ2-1, the CDR3 gives the full variable domain: DAGVTQSPTHLIKTRGQQVTLRCSPKSGHDTVSWYQQALGQGPQFIFQYYEEEERQRGNFPDRFSGHQFPNYSSELNVNALLLGDSALYLCASSLDFPHEQFFGPGTRLTVL.

This clonotype occurred many times. V usage is TRBV5-1 and J usage is TRBJ2-1; 13 bases align to TRBD2. Germline trimming cut 4 bases from V and 8 bases from J; bases unmatched to any gene: 9. There are 16 residues in the CDR3. CDR1 is SGHRS and CDR2 is YFSETQ in the germline V gene. CDR3 loop: CASSRQTSGGADEQFF. CDR3 DNA: TGCGCCAGCAGCCGGCAAACTAGCGGGGGGGCAGATGAGCAGTTCTTC. Based on the CDR3 plus reference TRBV5-1 and TRBJ2-1, the full variable domain is KAGVTQTPRYLIKTRGQQVTLSCSPISGHRSVSWYQQTPGQGLQFLFEYFSETQRNKGNFPGRFSGRQFSNSRSEMNVSTLELGDSALYLCASSRQTSGGADEQFFGPGTRLTVL.

The rearrangement uses TRBV4-3 and TRBJ2-5; 9 nucleotides line up with TRBD1. From germline, CDR1 is LGHNA and CDR2 YSLEER. V lost 4 bases to trimming and J lost 2 bases; unmatched junction nucleotides: 8. This CDR3 contains 16 residues. CDR3 sequence reads: CASSRRTGEVQETQYF. The CDR3 nucleotides are TGCGCCAGCAGCCGAAGGACAGGGGAGGTACAAGAGACCCAGTACTTC.

This clonotype was recorded at least ten times. CDR3 sequence: CASSSQPRGYTF. The CDR3 DNA reads TGTGCCAGCAGCTCTCAACCGAGAGGCTACACCTTC. The V and J genes are TRBV6-5 and TRBJ1-2; D not certain. Germline CDR1 MNHEY, CDR2 SVGAGI. Trimming pared 6 bases from V and 8 bases from J, leaving 13 bases between. The CDR3 has 12 residues.

The V and J genes are TRBV20-1 and TRBJ2-5; tentatively, D is TRBD1 (5 bases). Germline lookup yields CDR1 DFQATT and CDR2 SNEGSKA (reference sequence). This CDR3 region has 15 residues. V lost 2 bases to trimming and J lost 1 base, with 14 bases between them. The CDR3 DNA reads TGCAGTGCTAGACAGGGTCTAGTTGTCCAAGAGACCCAGTACTTC. The encoded protein is CSARQGLVVQETQYF.

This clonotype was counted many times. V and J are TRBV5-1 and TRBJ2-2, with D unresolved. V lost 4 bases and J 2 bases, leaving 9 bases between the germline ends. The CDR3 totals 14 residues. Germline values: CDR1 SGHRS, CDR2 YFSETQ. CDR3 region: CASSPDQNTGELFF. The CDR3 nucleotides are TGCGCCAGCAGCCCGGACCAAAACACCGGGGAGCTGTTTTTT.

The chain carries TRBV7-2 and TRBJ1-4; weak D call: TRBD1 (5 bases). With 5 bases removed from V and 3 bases from J, the gap between germline ends came to 10 bases. The CDR3 is 14 amino acids. Per the germline V gene, CDR1 is SGHTA and CDR2 is FQGNSA. The DNA for the CDR3 is TGTGCCAGCAGCCAGGGTGTAGCTAATGAAAAACTGTTTTTT. It specifies CASSQGVANEKLFF. Drawing the rest from reference TRBV7-2 and TRBJ1-4, the complete variable domain is GAGVSQSPSNKVTEKGKDVELRCDPISGHTALYWYRQSLGQGLEFLIYFQGNSAPDKSGLPSDRFSAERTGGSVSTLTIQRTQQEDSAVYLCASSQGVANEKLFFGSGTQLSVL.

The rearrangement joins TRBV7-9 to TRBJ2-5; no definite D call. The CDR3 contains 15 residues. CDR1 SEHNR and CDR2 FQNEAQ come from the germline V gene (reference sequence). V was shortened by 7 bases and J by 0 bases, with 15 bases between the two germline ends. As DNA, the CDR3 is TGTGCCAGCACCCTCGGGCCCCACTACCAAGAGACCCAGTACTTC. The encoded protein is CASTLGPHYQETQYF.

This clonotype was seen only a few times. The V and J genes are TRBV4-3 and TRBJ2-1; D possibly corresponds to TRBD2 (6 bases). V lost 1 base and J lost 10, with 17 bases in between. Germline loops: CDR1 LGHNA, CDR2 YSLEER. The length of the CDR3 is 15 residues. The CDR3 DNA follows: TGCGCCAGCAGCCAAGGATCGACTGGACTAAGGGAGCAGTTCTTC. Translating gives CASSQGSTGLREQFF.

This clonotype was counted only a few times. The chain uses TRBV11-2 and TRBJ1-3; possibly TRBD1 for D (5 bases). Germline lookup yields CDR1 SGHAT and CDR2 FQNNGV. The CDR3 spans 16 residues. V was shortened by 5 bases and J by 1 base, with 15 bases between the two germline ends. The DNA for the CDR3 is TGTGCCAGCAGCACAAGAGGGGTTGGGTCTGGAAACACCATATATTTT. It is translated as CASSTRGVGSGNTIYF.

This clonotype occurred many times. The chain is built from TRBV5-1 and TRBJ2-4; tentative D call: TRBD1 (6 bases). The CDR3 is 16 amino acids. Germline V gene lookup returns CDR1 SGHRS and CDR2 YFSETQ. The germline V and J ends were trimmed by 0 bases and 6 bases, with 16 bases remaining between them. The DNA for the CDR3 is TGCGCCAGCAGCTTGGCCAACACAGGGATCGGAAACATTCAGTACTTC. Translating gives CASSLANTGIGNIQYF.

The chain joins TRBV12-3 or TRBV12-4 to TRBJ2-1; 10 bases agree with TRBD1. The CDR3 sequence is 15 residues long. After removal of 6 bases from V and 9 bases from J, the junction contained 11 bases not matched to a gene. The CDR3 bases are TGTGCCAGCAGATTCCCAGGACAGGGGGGAGCTGAGCAGTTCTTC. This encodes CASRFPGQGGAEQFF.

This clonotype turned up a few times. V usage is TRBV7-2 and J usage is TRBJ2-2; the match to TRBD1 covers 10 bases. Looked up from germline, CDR1 is SGHTA and CDR2 is FQGNSA. Unmatched junction bases numbered 19, after V lost 6 bases and J lost 0 bases. The CDR3 length is 21 residues. CDR3 sequence reads: CASSLPGQGFSRMANTGELFF. The CDR3 region has the DNA TGTGCCAGCAGTTTACCGGGACAGGGGTTTAGTAGGATGGCGAACACCGGGGAGCTGTTTTTT.

In its sample, this clonotype was seen a few times. The chain links TRBV4-3 to TRBJ2-7; D not resolved. CDR1 and CDR2 from the germline V gene are LGHNA and YSLEER. Trimming pared 0 bases from V and 5 bases from J, leaving 8 bases between. The CDR3 spans 13 residues. The CDR3 DNA reads TGCGCCAGCAGCCAAGATCTTACTCACGAGCAGTACTTC. It translates to CASSQDLTHEQYF.

The DNA of the CDR3 is TGTGCCAGCCGTGGACATGGCTATGGCTACACCTTC. Amino acid sequence: CASRGHGYGYTF. The chain couples TRBV6-5 to TRBJ1-2; TRBD1 is a possible D gene (5 bases). This CDR3 has 12 residues. Germline loops: CDR1 MNHEY, CDR2 SVGAGI. V gave up 8 bases and J gave up 4 bases, with 11 bases separating them.